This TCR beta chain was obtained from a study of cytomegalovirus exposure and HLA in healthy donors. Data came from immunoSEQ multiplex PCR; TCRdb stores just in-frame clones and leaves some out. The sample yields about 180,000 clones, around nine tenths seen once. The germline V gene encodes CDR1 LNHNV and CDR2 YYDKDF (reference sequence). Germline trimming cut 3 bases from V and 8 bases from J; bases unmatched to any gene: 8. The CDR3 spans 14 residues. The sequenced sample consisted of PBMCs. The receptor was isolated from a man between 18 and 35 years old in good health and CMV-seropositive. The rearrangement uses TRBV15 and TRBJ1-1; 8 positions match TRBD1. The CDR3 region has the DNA TGTGCCACCAGCAGGGGGGGGACAGGAGAAGAAGCTTTCTTT. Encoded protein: CATSRGGTGEEAFF.